Described below is a single T cell receptor (beta chain) sequence and its context. Profiling relied on immunoSEQ multiplex PCR, and the TCRdb table lists in-frame clones only, not all of them. In the table there are 84,000 or so clones, approximately 94% of which are singletons. The sample is drawn from a study of T cell changes during pregnancy in multiple sclerosis. Germline CDR1 reads SGHRS; CDR2 reads YFSETQ. There are 17 residues in the CDR3. V lost 0 bases to trimming and J lost 2 bases; unmatched junction nucleotides: 9. This receptor was taken from a female donor with multiple sclerosis, enrolled in a pregnancy study. Sequenced material: peripheral blood, taken in the third trimester of pregnancy. The chain joins TRBV5-1 to TRBJ2-5; 8 positions agree with TRBD2. CDR3 DNA: TGCGCCAGCAGCTTGGGTCTGGTAGCGGGGAGTCAAGAGACCCAGTACTTC. Its translation: CASSLGLVAGSQETQYF. Using reference TRBV5-1 and TRBJ2-5 for the parts outside the CDR3, the full variable domain is KAGVTQTPRYLIKTRGQQVTLSCSPISGHRSVSWYQQTPGQGLQFLFEYFSETQRNKGNFPGRFSGRQFSNSRSEMNVSTLELGDSALYLCASSLGLVAGSQETQYFGPGTRLLVL.